This T cell receptor (beta chain) was recovered during a study of regulatory T cells in long-lasting Graves disease. iRepertoire HTBI primers and Arm-PCR of CDR3 regions built TCR beta libraries. TCRdb re-called the multiplex PCR reads through MiXCR, storing one row per CDR3 protein. The table shows about 340,000 distinct CDR3 sequences, with about 20% occurring only once. Concerning this clonotype: The antigen is not known. Just one base apart from a much larger clone, this may be a read error. As the CDR3 is not closed by the conserved phenylalanine or tryptophan, this likely results from a read error.

Overall study results and limits: Small sample size may have lowered accuracy. Persistent patients shared some 2,500 public clonotypes among themselves. Newly diagnosed patients shared fewer, at about a thousand. Investigators studied peripheral blood only, not thyroid tissue.

As for time point: persistent/refractory GD, antithyroid drugs over 5 years with positive TRAb. Isolated PBMC RNA provided the starting material for the TCR library. The receptor was isolated from a female donor with Graves disease. Sequencing was performed on peripheral blood mononuclear cells (PBMCs), taken when the disease was refractory, from a patient treated with antithyroid drugs.

The CDR3 here is CSAIGGGRGSGKTQYS. CDR3 nucleotide sequence: TGCAGTGCTATAGGAGGAGGCAGGGGATCGGGAAAGACCCAGTACTCC. The chain links TRBV20-1 to TRBJ2-5; D might be TRBD1 (6 bases). From germline, CDR1 is DFQATT and CDR2 SNEGSKA (reference sequence). V lost 4 bases and J 6 bases, leaving 24 bases between the germline ends. This CDR3 has 16 residues.